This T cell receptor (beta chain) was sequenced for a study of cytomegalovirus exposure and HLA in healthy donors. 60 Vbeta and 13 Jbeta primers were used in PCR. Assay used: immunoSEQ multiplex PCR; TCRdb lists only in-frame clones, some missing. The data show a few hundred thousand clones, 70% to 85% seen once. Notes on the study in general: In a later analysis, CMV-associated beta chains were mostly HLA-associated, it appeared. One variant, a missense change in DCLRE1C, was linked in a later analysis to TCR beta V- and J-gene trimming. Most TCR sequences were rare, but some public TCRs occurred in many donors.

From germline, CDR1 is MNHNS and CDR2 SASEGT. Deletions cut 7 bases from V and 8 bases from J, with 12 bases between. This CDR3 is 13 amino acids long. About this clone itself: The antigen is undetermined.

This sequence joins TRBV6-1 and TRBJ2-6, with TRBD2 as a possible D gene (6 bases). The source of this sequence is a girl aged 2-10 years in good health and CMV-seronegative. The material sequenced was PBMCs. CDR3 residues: CASTRGGTNVLTF. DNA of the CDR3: TGTGCCAGCACACGGGGAGGAACCAACGTCCTGACTTTC.